This entry lists 19 T cell receptor beta chains sequenced from one sample in a study of beta chain features in type 1 diabetes. cDNA synthesis used the whole RNA isolate, giving expressed TCRB sequences. Method: immunoSEQ multiplex PCR; TCRdb's copy keeps in-frame clones and lacks some. The table has about 150,000 clones, approximately 9.1% seen once. The sample consisted of central memory CD4+ T cells from blood. These receptors were collected from a woman aged 18-29 years in good health.

The rearrangement joins TRBV5-1 to TRBJ1-1, with 8 nucleotides matching TRBD1. J gave up 8 bases and V 4 bases, and 13 bases lay outside the gene matches. The CDR3 length is 15 residues. Germline V gives CDR1 SGHRS, CDR2 YFSETQ. The CDR3 loop is CASSGWTGRGSEAFF. As DNA, the CDR3 is TGCGCCAGCAGCGGTTGGACAGGGCGAGGCTCCGAAGCTTTCTTT.

This chain joins TRBV11-2 and TRBJ2-3; D is unclear. The CDR3 loop spans 14 amino acids. Germline-derived CDR1 and CDR2 are SGHAT and FQNNGV. V lost 0 bases and J 4 bases, leaving 8 bases between the germline ends. Here the CDR3 DNA reads TGTGCCAGCAGCTTAGACATAGTGGCAGATACGCAGTATTTT. Amino acid sequence: CASSLDIVADTQYF.

This clone was detected only a few times. The chain recombines TRBV7-9 with TRBJ1-2; no clear D. The germline V and J ends were trimmed by 5 bases and 2 bases, with 15 bases remaining between them. The CDR3 runs 15 residues. Germline lookup yields CDR1 SEHNR and CDR2 FQNEAQ (reference sequence). In nucleotides, the CDR3 is TGTGCCAGCAGCCAGACCCCGGGGAACAACTATGGCTACACCTTC. Its translation: CASSQTPGNNYGYTF.

This clone was counted at least ten times. The sample carries other DNA sequences with the same CDR3. V usage is TRBV11-2 and J usage is TRBJ2-7, with D hard to call. The germline V gene encodes CDR1 SGHAT and CDR2 FQNNGV. V shed 2 bases and J shed 4 bases, with 3 bases lying between them. This CDR3 has 11 amino acids. The CDR3 DNA is TGTGCCAGCAGCTTACAATACGAGCAGTACTTC. Translation gives CASSLQYEQYF.

This clone was recorded once. The J gene is TRBJ2-5, the V gene TRBV5-1, with 11 bases fitting TRBD2. V was pared by 0 bases and J by 5 bases, with 6 bases of the junction left unmatched. Germline V gene data show CDR1 as SGHRS and CDR2 as YFSETQ. The CDR3 has 16 residues. The CDR3 DNA is TGCGCCAGCAGCTTGGCCCCTAGCGGGGGGCTGGAGACCCAGTACTTC. Encoded protein: CASSLAPSGGLETQYF.

This clone was counted between two and nine times. V gene TRBV5-5 combines with J gene TRBJ2-2, with D maybe TRBD2 (6 bases). Germline V gene sequence: CDR1 SGHKS, CDR2 YYEKEE (reference sequence). The CDR3 is made up of 15 amino acids. The ends were cut back, 2 bases at V and 4 bases at J, with 12 bases in the middle. CDR3 region: CASSFTRAGTGELFF. CDR3 DNA: TGTGCCAGCAGCTTCACTAGAGCGGGCACCGGGGAGCTGTTTTTT.

This clone was counted between two and nine times. The chain is built from TRBV5-1 and TRBJ2-3; D call uncertain. V lost 2 bases and J 2 bases, leaving 6 bases between the germline ends. The CDR3 runs to 13 residues. The germline V gene has CDR1 SGHRS and CDR2 YFSETQ. In DNA, the CDR3 is TGCGCCAGCAGCTTAACAGCCACAGATACGCAGTATTTT. It yields the protein CASSLTATDTQYF.

This clone occurred a few times. This chain connects TRBV7-9 to TRBJ2-1; TRBD2 matches at 9 bases. The V gene end was trimmed by 3 bases and the J gene end by 1 base; junction bases not matched to a gene: 1. CDR1 is SEHNR, CDR2 FQNEAQ, per germline (reference sequence). The CDR3 runs 15 residues. CDR3 in amino acids: CASSFTSGSYNEQFF. The DNA of the CDR3 is TGTGCCAGCAGCTTCACTAGCGGGTCCTACAATGAGCAGTTCTTC.

This clone has just a few counts. V usage is TRBV18 and J usage is TRBJ2-3, with 9 bases aligning to TRBD1. This CDR3 has 18 amino acids. CDR1 is KGHSH, CDR2 LQKENI, per germline. The trim removed 0 bases at V and 3 bases at J, leaving 10 bases unmatched. CDR3 sequence: CASSPPYGQGIRTDTQYF. Written as DNA, the CDR3 is TGTGCCAGCTCACCACCGTATGGACAGGGGATAAGAACAGATACGCAGTATTTT.

This clone turned up a few times. The rearrangement links TRBV30 to TRBJ2-7, with D perhaps TRBD1 (6 bases). The CDR3 sequence is 12 residues long. Trimming took off 7 bases at V and 2 bases at J, with 12 bases between the two ends. Germline V gives CDR1 GTSNPN, CDR2 SVGIG (reference sequence). CDR3 amino acids: CASQGSTYEQYF. The CDR3 DNA reads as TGTGCCTCACAGGGATCCACCTACGAGCAGTACTTC.

V gene TRBV19 combines with J gene TRBJ1-2; 8 bases line up with TRBD1. Trimming removed 8 bases from V and 4 bases from J; junction bases left unmatched: 3. CDR3 length: 12 residues. Per the germline V gene, CDR1 is LNHDA and CDR2 is SQIVND (reference sequence). As DNA, the CDR3 is TGTGCCAGTCAAGACAGGGGCTATGGCTACACCTTC. It translates to CASQDRGYGYTF.

This chain uses TRBV30 with TRBJ1-3; D not certain. Trimming pared 5 bases from V and 11 bases from J, leaving 19 bases between. Germline V gene sequence: CDR1 GTSNPN, CDR2 SVGIG (reference sequence). The CDR3 loop spans 13 amino acids. CDR3 DNA: TGTGCCTGGCGCCCCAAGCCGGGGAGGTCCATATATTTT. The encoded protein is CAWRPKPGRSIYF.

The CDR3 spells CASSPRNGQGFLVAFF. The CDR3 DNA is TGTGCCAGCAGCCCGAGAAATGGACAGGGTTTTTTGGTAGCTTTCTTT. The chain is built from TRBV11-2 and TRBJ1-1; 8 bases are shared with TRBD1. The CDR3 consists of 16 residues. The V gene end was trimmed by 5 bases and the J gene end by 10 bases; junction bases not matched to a gene: 18. Germline CDR1 is SGHAT and CDR2 is FQNNGV.

This clone was counted a few times. The CDR3 sequence is CASSDPRVVEKLFF. The CDR3 DNA is TGTGCCAGCAGTGATCCCCGGGTAGTCGAAAAACTGTTTTTT. The V and J genes are TRBV25-1 and TRBJ1-4, with D unresolved. The CDR3 totals 14 residues. Germline V lookup: CDR1 MGHDK, CDR2 SYGVNS. Trimming cost V 3 bases and J 8 bases, with 13 bases left between them.

The chain has TRBV30 and TRBJ1-1; the D is unclear. V gave up 0 bases and J gave up 4 bases, with 6 bases separating them. Germline V gene data show CDR1 as GTSNPN and CDR2 as SVGIG (reference sequence). The CDR3 runs 12 residues. The CDR3 spells CAWSVRITEAFF. The CDR3 DNA follows: TGTGCCTGGAGTGTCAGGATCACTGAAGCTTTCTTT.

This chain links TRBV20-1 with TRBJ1-1, with D uncertain. CDR3 length equals 11 residues. Germline CDR1 DFQATT, CDR2 SNEGSKA (reference sequence). Trimming removed 6 bases at V and 11 bases at J, with 16 bases between. CDR3 loop: CSAMHEVGAFF. DNA of the CDR3: TGCAGTGCGATGCACGAGGTTGGGGCTTTCTTT.

This chain links TRBV30 with TRBJ1-4; no firm D call. V lost 0 bases and J 7 bases, leaving 9 bases between the germline ends. This CDR3 has 13 residues. Germline V gene lookup returns CDR1 GTSNPN and CDR2 SVGIG (reference sequence). The CDR3 region has the DNA TGTGCCTGGAGTGTACGAGGTGTTGAAAAACTGTTTTTT. Its translation: CAWSVRGVEKLFF.

The chain joins TRBV5-1 to TRBJ2-1; 12 positions match TRBD1. The CDR3 has 17 amino acids. The trim removed 0 bases at V and 7 bases at J, leaving 8 bases unmatched. Germline lookup yields CDR1 SGHRS and CDR2 YFSETQ. The CDR3 sequence: CASSLAGSGQGANEQFF. CDR3 bases: TGCGCCAGCAGCTTGGCCGGATCGGGACAGGGGGCGAATGAGCAGTTCTTC. The variable domain in full, completed from reference TRBV5-1 and TRBJ2-1, reads KAGVTQTPRYLIKTRGQQVTLSCSPISGHRSVSWYQQTPGQGLQFLFEYFSETQRNKGNFPGRFSGRQFSNSRSEMNVSTLELGDSALYLCASSLAGSGQGANEQFFGPGTRLTVL.

The chain combines TRBV2 with TRBJ1-2, with TRBD1 matching over 7 bases. Per the germline V gene, CDR1 is SNHLY and CDR2 is FYNNEI. Trimming cost V 4 bases and J 3 bases; bases outside gene matches: 8. This CDR3 region has 15 residues. The CDR3: CASSGTGTLDYGYTF. As DNA, the CDR3 is TGTGCCAGCAGTGGGACAGGCACACTCGACTATGGCTACACCTTC.